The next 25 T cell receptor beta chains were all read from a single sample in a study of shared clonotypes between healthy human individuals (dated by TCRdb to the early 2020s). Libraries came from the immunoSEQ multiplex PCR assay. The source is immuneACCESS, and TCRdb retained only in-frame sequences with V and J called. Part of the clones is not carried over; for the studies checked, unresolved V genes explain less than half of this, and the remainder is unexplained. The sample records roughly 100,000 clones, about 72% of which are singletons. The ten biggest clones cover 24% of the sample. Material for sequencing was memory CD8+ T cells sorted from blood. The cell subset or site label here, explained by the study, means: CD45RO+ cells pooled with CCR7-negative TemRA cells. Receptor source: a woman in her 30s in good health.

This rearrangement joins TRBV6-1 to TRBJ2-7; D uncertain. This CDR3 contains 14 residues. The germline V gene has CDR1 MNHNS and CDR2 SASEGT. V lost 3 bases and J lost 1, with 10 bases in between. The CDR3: CASSDSRRSYEQYF. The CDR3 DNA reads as TGTGCCAGCAGTGACAGCCGTCGTTCCTACGAGCAGTACTTC.

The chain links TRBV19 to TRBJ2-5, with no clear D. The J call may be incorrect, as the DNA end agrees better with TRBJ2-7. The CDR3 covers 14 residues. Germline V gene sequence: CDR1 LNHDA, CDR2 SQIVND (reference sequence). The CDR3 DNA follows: TGTGCCAGTAGTGCTACTTGGAGCTCCTACGAGCAGTACTTC. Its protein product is CASSATWSSYEQYF.

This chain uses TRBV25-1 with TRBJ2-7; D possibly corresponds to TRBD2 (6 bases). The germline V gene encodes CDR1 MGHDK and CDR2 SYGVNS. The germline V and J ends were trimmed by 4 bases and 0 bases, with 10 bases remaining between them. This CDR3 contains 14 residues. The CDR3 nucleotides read TGTGCCAGCAGTGTAGCGGACACCTCCTACGAGCAGTACTTC. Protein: CASSVADTSYEQYF.

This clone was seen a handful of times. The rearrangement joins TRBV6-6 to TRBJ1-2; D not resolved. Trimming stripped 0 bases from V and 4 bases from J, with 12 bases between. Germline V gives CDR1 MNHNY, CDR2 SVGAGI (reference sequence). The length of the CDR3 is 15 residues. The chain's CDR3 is CASSYSNAGGYGYTF. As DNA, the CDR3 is TGTGCCAGCAGTTACTCGAATGCTGGCGGCTATGGCTACACCTTC.

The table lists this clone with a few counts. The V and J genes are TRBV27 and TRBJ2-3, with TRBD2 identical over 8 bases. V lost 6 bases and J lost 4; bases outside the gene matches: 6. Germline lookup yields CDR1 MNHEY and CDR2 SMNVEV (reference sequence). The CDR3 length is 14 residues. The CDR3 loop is CASRPREGADTQYF. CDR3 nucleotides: TGTGCCAGCAGACCTCGGGAGGGAGCAGATACGCAGTATTTT.

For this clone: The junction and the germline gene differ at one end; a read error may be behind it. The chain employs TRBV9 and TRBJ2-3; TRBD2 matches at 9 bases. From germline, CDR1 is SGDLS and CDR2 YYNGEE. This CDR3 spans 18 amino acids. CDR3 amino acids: CASQTSGEPLSSTDTRYF. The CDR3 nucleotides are TGTGCCAGTCAGACTAGCGGAGAACCCCTTTCCAGCACAGATACGCGGTATTTT.

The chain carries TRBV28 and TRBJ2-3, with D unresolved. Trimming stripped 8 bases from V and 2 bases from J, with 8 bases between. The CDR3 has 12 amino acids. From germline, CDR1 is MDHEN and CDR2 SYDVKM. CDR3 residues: CASSEITDTQYF. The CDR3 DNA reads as TGTGCCAGCTCGGAAATCACAGATACGCAGTATTTT. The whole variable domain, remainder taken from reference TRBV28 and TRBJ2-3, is DVKVTQSSRYLVKRTGEKVFLECVQDMDHENMFWYRQDPGLGLRLIYFSYDVKMKEKGDIPEGYSVSREKKERFSLILESASTNQTSMYLCASSEITDTQYFGPGTRLTVL.

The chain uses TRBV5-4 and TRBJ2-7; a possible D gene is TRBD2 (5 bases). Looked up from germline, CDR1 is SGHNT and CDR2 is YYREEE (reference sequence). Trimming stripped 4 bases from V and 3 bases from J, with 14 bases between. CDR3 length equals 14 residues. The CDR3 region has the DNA TGTGCCAGCAGCCCACCAAACGCGGGCTACGAGCAGTACTTC. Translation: CASSPPNAGYEQYF.

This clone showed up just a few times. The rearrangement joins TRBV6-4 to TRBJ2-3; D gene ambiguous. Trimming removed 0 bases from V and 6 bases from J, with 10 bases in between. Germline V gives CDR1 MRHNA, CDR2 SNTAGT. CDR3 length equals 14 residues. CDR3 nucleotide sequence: TGTGCCAGCAGTGACTCGAGGAACCCTGATACGCAGTATTTT. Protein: CASSDSRNPDTQYF.

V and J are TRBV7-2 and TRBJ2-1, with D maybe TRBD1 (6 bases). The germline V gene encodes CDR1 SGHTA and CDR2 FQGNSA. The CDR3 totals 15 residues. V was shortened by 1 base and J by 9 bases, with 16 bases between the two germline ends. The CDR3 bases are TGTGCCAGCAGCTTAGGGGACGGCCTCAGGGGTGAGCAGTTCTTC. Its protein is CASSLGDGLRGEQFF.

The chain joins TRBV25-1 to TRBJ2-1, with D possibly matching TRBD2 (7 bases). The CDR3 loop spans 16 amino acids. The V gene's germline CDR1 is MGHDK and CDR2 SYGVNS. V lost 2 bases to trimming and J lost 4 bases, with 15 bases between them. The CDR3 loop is CASSERGEGSYNEQFF. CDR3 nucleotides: TGTGCCAGCAGTGAAAGGGGGGAGGGCTCTTACAATGAGCAGTTCTTC.

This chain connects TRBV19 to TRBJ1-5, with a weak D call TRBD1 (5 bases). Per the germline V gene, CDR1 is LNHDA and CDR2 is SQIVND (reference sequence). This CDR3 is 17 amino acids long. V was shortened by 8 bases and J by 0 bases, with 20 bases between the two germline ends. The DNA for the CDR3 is TGTGCCAGTCACCCCTCGGGGCCCAATTATAGCAATCAGCCCCAGCATTTT. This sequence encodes CASHPSGPNYSNQPQHF.

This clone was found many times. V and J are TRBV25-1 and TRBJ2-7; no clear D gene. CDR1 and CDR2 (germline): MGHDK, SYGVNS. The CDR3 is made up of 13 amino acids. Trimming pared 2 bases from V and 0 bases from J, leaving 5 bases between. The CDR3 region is CASSEKSSYEQYF. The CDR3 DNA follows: TGTGCCAGCAGTGAAAAGAGCTCCTACGAGCAGTACTTC.

The CDR3 nucleotides read TGTGCCAGCAGTTCCGGACAGCATAATGAAAAACTGTTTTTT. It is translated as CASSSGQHNEKLFF. The chain combines TRBV27 with TRBJ1-4; a possible D gene is TRBD1 (6 bases). From germline, CDR1 is MNHEY and CDR2 SMNVEV (reference sequence). V dropped 4 bases and J dropped 4 bases, with 10 bases sitting between them. CDR3 size: 14 residues.

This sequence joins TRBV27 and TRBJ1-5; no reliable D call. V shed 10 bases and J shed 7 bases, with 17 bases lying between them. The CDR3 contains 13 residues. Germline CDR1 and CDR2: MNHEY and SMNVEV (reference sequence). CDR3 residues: CATKRGPGQPQHF. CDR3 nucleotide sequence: TGTGCCACCAAAAGAGGTCCGGGGCAGCCCCAGCATTTT.

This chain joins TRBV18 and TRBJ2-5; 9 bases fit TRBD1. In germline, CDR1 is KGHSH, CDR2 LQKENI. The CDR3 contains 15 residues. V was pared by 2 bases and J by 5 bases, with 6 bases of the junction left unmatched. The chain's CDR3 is CASSPGDRVDETQYF. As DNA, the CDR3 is TGTGCCAGCTCACCAGGGGACAGGGTTGACGAGACCCAGTACTTC.

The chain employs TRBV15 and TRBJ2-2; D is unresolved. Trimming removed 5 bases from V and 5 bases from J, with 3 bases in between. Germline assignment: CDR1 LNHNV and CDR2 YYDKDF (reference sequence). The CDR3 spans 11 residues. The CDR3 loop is CATSSTGELFF. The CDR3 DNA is TGTGCCACCAGCTCGACCGGGGAGCTGTTTTTT. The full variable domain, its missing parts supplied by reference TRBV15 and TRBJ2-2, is DAMVIQNPRYQVTQFGKPVTLSCSQTLNHNVMYWYQQKSSQAPKLLFHYYDKDFNNEADTPDNFQSRRPNTSFCFLDIRSPGLGDTAMYLCATSSTGELFFGEGSRLTVL.

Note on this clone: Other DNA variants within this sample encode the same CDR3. The CDR3 DNA sequence: TGTGCCAGCAGCCAAGATGGGGCAGGGCCGGCTTTCTTT. Amino acid sequence: CASSQDGAGPAFF. The genes are TRBV7-9 and TRBJ1-1, with a weak D call TRBD1 (5 bases). V lost 5 bases and J 11 bases, leaving 18 bases between the germline ends. CDR1 and CDR2 (germline): SEHNR, FQNEAQ (reference sequence). The CDR3 has 13 residues.

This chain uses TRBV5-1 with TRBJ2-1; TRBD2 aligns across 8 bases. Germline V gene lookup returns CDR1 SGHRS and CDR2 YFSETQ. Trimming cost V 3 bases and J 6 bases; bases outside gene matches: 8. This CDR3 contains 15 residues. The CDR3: CASSSTSGVGNEQFF. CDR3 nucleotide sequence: TGCGCCAGCAGCTCAACTAGCGGCGTAGGCAATGAGCAGTTCTTC.

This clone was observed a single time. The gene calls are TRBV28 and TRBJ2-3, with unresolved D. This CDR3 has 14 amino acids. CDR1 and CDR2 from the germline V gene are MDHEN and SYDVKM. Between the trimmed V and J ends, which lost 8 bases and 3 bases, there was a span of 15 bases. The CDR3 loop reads CASGTQGSTDTQYF. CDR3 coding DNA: TGTGCCAGCGGAACACAAGGAAGTACAGATACGCAGTATTTT. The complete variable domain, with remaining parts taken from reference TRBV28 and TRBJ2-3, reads DVKVTQSSRYLVKRTGEKVFLECVQDMDHENMFWYRQDPGLGLRLIYFSYDVKMKEKGDIPEGYSVSREKKERFSLILESASTNQTSMYLCASGTQGSTDTQYFGPGTRLTVL.

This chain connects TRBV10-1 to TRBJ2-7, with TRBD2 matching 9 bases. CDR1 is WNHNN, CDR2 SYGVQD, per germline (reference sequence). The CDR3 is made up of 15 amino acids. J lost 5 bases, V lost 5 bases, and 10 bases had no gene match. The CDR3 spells CASSPPGGRVHEQYF. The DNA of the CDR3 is TGCGCCAGCAGTCCTCCTGGCGGGAGGGTTCACGAGCAGTACTTC.

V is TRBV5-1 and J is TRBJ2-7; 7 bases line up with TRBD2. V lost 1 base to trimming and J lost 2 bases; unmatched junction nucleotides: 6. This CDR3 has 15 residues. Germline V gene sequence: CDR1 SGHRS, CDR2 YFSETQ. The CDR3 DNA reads TGCGCCAGCAGCTTGCTAGCGGAGGGTACCTACGAGCAGTACTTC. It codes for CASSLLAEGTYEQYF.

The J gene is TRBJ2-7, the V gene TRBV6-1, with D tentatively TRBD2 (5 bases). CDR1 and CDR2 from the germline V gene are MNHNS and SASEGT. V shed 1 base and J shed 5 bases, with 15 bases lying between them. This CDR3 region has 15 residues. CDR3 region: CASSEGGFWRDEQYF. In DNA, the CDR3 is TGTGCCAGCAGTGAAGGCGGCTTTTGGCGGGACGAGCAGTACTTC.

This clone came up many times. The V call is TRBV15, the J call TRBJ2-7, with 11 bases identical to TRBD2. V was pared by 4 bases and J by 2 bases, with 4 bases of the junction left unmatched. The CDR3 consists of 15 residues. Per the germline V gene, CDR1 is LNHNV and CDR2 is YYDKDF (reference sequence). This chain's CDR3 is CATSNGLAGAYEQYF. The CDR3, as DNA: TGTGCCACCAGCAATGGACTAGCGGGTGCCTACGAGCAGTACTTC.

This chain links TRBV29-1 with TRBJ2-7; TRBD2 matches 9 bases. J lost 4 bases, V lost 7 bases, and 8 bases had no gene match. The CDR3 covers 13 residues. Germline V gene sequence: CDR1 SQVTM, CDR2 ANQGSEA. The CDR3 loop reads CSARKREAYEQYF. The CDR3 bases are TGCAGCGCTAGAAAGCGGGAGGCTTACGAGCAGTACTTC.